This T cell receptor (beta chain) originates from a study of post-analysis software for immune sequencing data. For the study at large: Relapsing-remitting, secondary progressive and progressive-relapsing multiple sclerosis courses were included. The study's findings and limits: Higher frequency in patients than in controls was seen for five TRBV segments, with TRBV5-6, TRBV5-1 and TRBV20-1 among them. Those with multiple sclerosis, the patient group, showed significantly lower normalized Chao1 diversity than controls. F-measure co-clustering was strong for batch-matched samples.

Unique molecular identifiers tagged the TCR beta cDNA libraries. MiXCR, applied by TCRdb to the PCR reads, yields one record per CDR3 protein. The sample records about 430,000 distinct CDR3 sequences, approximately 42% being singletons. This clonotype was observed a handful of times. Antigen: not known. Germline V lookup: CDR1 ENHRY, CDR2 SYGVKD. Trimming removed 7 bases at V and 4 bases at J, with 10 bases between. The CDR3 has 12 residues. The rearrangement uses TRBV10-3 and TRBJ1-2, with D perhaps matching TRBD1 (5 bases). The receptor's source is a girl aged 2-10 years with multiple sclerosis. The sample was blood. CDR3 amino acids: CAINNRPYGYTF. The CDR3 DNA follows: TGTGCCATCAACAACAGGCCCTATGGCTACACCTTC.